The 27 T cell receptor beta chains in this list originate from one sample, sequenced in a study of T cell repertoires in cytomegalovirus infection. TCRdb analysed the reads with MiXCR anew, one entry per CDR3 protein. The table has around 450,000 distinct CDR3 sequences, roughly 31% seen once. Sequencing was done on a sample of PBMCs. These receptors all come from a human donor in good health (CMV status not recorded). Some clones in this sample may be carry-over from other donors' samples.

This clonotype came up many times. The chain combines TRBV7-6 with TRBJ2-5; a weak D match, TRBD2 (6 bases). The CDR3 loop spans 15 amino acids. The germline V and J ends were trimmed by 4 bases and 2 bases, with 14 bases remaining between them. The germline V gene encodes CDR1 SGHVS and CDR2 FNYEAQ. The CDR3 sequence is CASSSTSGTQETQYF. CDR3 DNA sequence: TGTGCCAGCAGCTCTACCTCCGGGACTCAAGAGACCCAGTACTTC.

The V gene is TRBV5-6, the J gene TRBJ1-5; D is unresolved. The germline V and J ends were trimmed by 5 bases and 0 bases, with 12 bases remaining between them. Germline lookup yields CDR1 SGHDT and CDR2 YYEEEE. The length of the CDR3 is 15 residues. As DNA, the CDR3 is TGTGCCAGCAGGGCTTGGGCCTATAGCAATCAGCCCCAGCATTTT. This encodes CASRAWAYSNQPQHF.

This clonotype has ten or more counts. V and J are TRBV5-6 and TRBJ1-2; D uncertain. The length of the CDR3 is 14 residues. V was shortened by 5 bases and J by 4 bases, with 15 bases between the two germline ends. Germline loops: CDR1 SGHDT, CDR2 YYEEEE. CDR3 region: CASSPSYDGYGYTF. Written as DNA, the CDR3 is TGTGCCAGCAGTCCGAGCTATGACGGCTATGGCTACACCTTC.

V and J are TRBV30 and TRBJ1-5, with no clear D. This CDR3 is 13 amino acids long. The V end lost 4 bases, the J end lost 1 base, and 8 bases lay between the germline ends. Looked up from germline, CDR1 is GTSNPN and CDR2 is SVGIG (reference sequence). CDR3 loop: CAWKGESNQPQHF. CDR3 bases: TGTGCCTGGAAGGGAGAGAGCAATCAGCCCCAGCATTTT.

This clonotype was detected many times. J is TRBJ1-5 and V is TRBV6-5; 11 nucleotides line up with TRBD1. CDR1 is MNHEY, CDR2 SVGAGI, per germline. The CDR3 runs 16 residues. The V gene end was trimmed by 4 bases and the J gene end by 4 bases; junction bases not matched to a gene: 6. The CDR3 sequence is CASSLSGTGGNQPQHF. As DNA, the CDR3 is TGTGCCAGCAGTTTATCCGGGACAGGGGGAAATCAGCCCCAGCATTTT.

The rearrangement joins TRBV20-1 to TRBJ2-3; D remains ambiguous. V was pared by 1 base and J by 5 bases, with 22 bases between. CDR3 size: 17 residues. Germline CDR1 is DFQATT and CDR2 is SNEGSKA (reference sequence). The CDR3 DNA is TGCAGTGCTAGAGCACCCGCGGCGTTTTTAGATGGAGATACGCAGTATTTT. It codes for CSARAPAAFLDGDTQYF.

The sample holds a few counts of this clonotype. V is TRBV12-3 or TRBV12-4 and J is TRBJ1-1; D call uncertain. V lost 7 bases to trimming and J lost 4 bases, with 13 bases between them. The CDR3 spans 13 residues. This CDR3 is CASTKSHGTEAFF. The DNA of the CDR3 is TGTGCCAGCACCAAGTCCCACGGCACTGAAGCTTTCTTT.

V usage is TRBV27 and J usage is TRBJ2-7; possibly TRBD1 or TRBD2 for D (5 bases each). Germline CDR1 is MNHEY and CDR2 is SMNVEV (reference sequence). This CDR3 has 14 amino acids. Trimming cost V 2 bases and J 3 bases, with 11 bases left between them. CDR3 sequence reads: CASSLGGNVYEQYF. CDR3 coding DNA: TGTGCCAGCAGTTTAGGGGGAAACGTCTACGAGCAGTACTTC.

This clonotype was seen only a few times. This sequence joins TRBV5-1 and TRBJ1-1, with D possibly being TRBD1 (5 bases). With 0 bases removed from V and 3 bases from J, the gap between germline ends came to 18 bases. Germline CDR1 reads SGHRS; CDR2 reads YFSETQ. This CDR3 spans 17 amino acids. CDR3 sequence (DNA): TGCGCCAGCAGCTTGGAAGGGGATCTCAGTTCGTACACTGAAGCTTTCTTT. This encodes CASSLEGDLSSYTEAFF. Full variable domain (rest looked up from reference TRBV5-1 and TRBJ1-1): KAGVTQTPRYLIKTRGQQVTLSCSPISGHRSVSWYQQTPGQGLQFLFEYFSETQRNKGNFPGRFSGRQFSNSRSEMNVSTLELGDSALYLCASSLEGDLSSYTEAFFGQGTRLTVV.

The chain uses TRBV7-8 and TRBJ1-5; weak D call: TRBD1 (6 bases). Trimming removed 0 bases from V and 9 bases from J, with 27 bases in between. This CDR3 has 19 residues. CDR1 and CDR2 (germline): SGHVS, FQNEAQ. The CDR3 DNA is TGTGCCAGCAGCTTAGCCAGGGCTTGGGAGGGGGGACCTGATGGGCCCCAGCATTTT. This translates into CASSLARAWEGGPDGPQHF.

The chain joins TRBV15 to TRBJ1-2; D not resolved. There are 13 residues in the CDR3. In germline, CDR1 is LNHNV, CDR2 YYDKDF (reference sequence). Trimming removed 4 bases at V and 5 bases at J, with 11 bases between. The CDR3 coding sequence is TGTGCCACCAGCAACCTGATAGATTATGGCTACACCTTC. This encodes CATSNLIDYGYTF.

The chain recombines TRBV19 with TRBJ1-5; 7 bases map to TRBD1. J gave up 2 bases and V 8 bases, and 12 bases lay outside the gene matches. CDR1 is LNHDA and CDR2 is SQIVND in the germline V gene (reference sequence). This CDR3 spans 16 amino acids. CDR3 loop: CASAAGTVLGNQPQHF. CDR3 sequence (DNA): TGTGCCAGTGCCGCCGGGACAGTTTTGGGCAATCAGCCCCAGCATTTT.

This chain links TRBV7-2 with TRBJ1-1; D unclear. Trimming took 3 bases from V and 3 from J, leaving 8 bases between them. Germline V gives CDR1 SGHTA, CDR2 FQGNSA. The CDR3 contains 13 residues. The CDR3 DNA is TGTGCCAGCAGCTTCGTCGGGTACACTGAAGCTTTCTTT. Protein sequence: CASSFVGYTEAFF.

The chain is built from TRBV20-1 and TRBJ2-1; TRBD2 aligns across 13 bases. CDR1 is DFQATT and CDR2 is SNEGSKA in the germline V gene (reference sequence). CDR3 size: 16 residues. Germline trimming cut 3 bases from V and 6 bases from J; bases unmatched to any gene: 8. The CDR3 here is CSARRGLAGNLNEQFF. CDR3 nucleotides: TGCAGTGCTAGGCGGGGACTAGCGGGGAACCTCAATGAGCAGTTCTTC.

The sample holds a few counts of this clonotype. The CDR3 sequence: CASVLSGTEKLFF. CDR3 nucleotides: TGTGCCAGCGTGTTGTCAGGAACGGAAAAACTGTTTTTT. The rearrangement joins TRBV19 to TRBJ1-4; D remains ambiguous. The CDR3 covers 13 residues. From germline, CDR1 is LNHDA and CDR2 SQIVND (reference sequence). V was clipped by 9 bases and J by 8 bases, with 16 bases between them.

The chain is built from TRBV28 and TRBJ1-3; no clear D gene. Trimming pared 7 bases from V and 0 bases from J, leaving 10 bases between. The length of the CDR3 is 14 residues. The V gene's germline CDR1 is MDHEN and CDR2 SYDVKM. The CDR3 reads CASNGKSSGNTIYF. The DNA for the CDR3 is TGTGCCAGCAACGGCAAGAGCTCTGGAAACACCATATATTTT.

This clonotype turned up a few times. Here the CDR3 reads CASSQGTGTYEQYF. CDR3 in DNA: TGCGCCAGCAGCCAAGGGACAGGGACCTACGAGCAGTACTTC. The rearrangement uses TRBV4-1 and TRBJ2-7; 8 bases are shared with TRBD1. V gave up 1 base and J gave up 2 bases; unmatched junction bases: 1. The length of the CDR3 is 14 residues. Germline CDR1 reads MGHRA; CDR2 reads YSYEKL.

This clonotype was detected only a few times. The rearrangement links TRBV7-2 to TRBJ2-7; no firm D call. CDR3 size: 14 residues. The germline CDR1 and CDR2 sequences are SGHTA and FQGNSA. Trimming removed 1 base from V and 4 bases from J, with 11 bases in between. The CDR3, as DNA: TGTGCCAGCAGCTTAGGGGCACCTTTATACGAGCAGTACTTC. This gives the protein CASSLGAPLYEQYF.

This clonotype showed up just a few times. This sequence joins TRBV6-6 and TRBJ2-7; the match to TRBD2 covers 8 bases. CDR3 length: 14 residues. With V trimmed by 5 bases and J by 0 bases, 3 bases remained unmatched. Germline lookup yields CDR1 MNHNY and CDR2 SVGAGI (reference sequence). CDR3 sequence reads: CASSIGTSSYEQYF. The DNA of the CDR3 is TGTGCCAGCAGTATCGGGACTAGCTCCTACGAGCAGTACTTC.

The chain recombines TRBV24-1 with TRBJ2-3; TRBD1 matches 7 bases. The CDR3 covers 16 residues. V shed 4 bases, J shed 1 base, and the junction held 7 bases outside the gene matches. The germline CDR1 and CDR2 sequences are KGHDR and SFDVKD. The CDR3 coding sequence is TGTGCCACCAGTGAGCCAGGGGGTTATGGCACAGATACGCAGTATTTT. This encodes CATSEPGGYGTDTQYF.

The chain's CDR3 is CASGLVLTGEEAGELFF. Here the CDR3 DNA reads TGTGCTAGTGGTTTGGTACTGACAGGGGAAGAGGCCGGGGAGCTGTTTTTT. The gene calls are TRBV12-5 and TRBJ2-2, with 8 bases lining up with TRBD1. From germline, CDR1 is LGHNT and CDR2 FRNRAP. Trimming at V came to 0 bases and at J to 6 bases, leaving 9 bases not matched to a gene. This CDR3 contains 17 residues.

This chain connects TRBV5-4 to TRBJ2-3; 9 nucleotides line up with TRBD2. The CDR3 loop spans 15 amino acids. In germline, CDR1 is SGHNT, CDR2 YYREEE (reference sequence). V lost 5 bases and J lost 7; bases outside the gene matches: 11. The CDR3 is CASRERGAPLHTQYF. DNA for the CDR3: TGTGCCAGCAGGGAGCGGGGGGCTCCGTTGCATACGCAGTATTTT.

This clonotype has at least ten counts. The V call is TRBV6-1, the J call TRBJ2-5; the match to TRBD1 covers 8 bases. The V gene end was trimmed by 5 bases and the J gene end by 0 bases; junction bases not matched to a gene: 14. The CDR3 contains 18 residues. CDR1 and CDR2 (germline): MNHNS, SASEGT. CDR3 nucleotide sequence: TGTGCCAGCAGTTATCACCTCACCGTGACAGGGGACCAAGAGACCCAGTACTTC. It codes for CASSYHLTVTGDQETQYF.

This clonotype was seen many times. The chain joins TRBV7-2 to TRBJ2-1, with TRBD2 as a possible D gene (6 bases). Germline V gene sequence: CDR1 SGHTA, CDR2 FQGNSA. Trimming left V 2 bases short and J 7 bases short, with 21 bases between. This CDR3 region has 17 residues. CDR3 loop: CASSLRVPTSVGNEQFF. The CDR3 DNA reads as TGTGCCAGCAGCTTAAGGGTACCGACTAGTGTGGGTAATGAGCAGTTCTTC. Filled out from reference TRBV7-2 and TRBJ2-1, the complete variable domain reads GAGVSQSPSNKVTEKGKDVELRCDPISGHTALYWYRQSLGQGLEFLIYFQGNSAPDKSGLPSDRFSAERTGGSVSTLTIQRTQQEDSAVYLCASSLRVPTSVGNEQFFGPGTRLTVL.

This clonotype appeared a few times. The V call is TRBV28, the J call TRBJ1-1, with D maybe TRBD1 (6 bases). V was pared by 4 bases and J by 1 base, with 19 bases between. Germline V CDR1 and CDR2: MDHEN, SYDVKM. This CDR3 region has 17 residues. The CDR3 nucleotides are TGTGCCAGCAGTTCTTCCGGGAGGGGGAATGGGAACACTGAAGCTTTCTTT. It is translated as CASSSSGRGNGNTEAFF.

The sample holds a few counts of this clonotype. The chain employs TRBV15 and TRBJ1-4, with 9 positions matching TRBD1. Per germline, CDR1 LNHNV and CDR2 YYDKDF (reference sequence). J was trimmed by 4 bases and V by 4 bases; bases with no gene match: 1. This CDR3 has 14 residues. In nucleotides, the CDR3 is TGTGCCACCAGCAAGGGACAGGGTAATGAAAAACTGTTTTTT. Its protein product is CATSKGQGNEKLFF.

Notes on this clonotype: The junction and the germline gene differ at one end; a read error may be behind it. DNA for the CDR3: TGTGGCAGCAGCTTGGATCTCGAGCGGGGGAGCACAGATACGCAGTATTTT. Its translation is CGSSLDLERGSTDTQYF. The V call is TRBV5-4, the J call TRBJ2-3; 8 bases align to TRBD2. Germline CDR1 SGHNT, CDR2 YYREEE (reference sequence). There are 17 residues in the CDR3.